This entry lists 5 T cell receptor beta chains sequenced from one sample in a study of cytomegalovirus exposure and HLA in healthy donors. Method: immunoSEQ multiplex PCR; TCRdb's copy keeps in-frame clones and lacks some. Here the sample spans around 60,000 clones, roughly nine tenths being singletons. The specimen sequenced was PBMCs. The receptors derive from a woman between 18 and 30 years old in good health and CMV-seronegative.

The rearrangement uses TRBV27 and TRBJ2-1; a possible D gene is TRBD1 (5 bases). This CDR3 is built from 16 residues. Trimming took off 2 bases at V and 3 bases at J, with 14 bases between the two ends. The germline V gene has CDR1 MNHEY and CDR2 SMNVEV (reference sequence). The CDR3 DNA reads TGTGCCAGCAGTTTACGAGGCAGGGCGCGCTACAATGAGCAGTTCTTC. Encoded protein: CASSLRGRARYNEQFF.

This chain links TRBV6-1 with TRBJ2-5; TRBD2 matches 11 bases. The germline V gene has CDR1 MNHNS and CDR2 SASEGT. With V trimmed by 4 bases and J by 4 bases, 5 bases remained unmatched. This CDR3 has 15 residues. The CDR3 loop is CASSVAGGPGETQYF. The CDR3 DNA reads as TGTGCCAGCAGTGTAGCGGGAGGGCCGGGAGAGACCCAGTACTTC.

The rearrangement uses TRBV7-6 and TRBJ2-7; TRBD2 matches at 11 bases. This CDR3 region has 15 residues. Germline CDR1 reads SGHVS; CDR2 reads FNYEAQ. After removal of 1 base from V and 7 bases from J, the junction contained 6 bases not matched to a gene. The CDR3 region is CASSLGISGRAEQYF. In DNA form, the CDR3 reads TGTGCCAGCAGCTTAGGGATTAGCGGGAGGGCTGAGCAGTACTTC. The full variable domain, completed using reference TRBV7-6 and TRBJ2-7, is GAGVSQSPRYKVTKRGQDVALRCDPISGHVSLYWYRQALGQGPEFLTYFNYEAQQDKSGLPNDRFSAERPEGSISTLTIQRTEQRDSAMYRCASSLGISGRAEQYFGPGTRLTVT.

The genes are TRBV6-5 and TRBJ1-1; D is possibly TRBD1 (5 bases). The CDR3 runs 13 residues. Looked up from germline, CDR1 is MNHEY and CDR2 is SVGAGI. Trimming took 0 bases from V and 12 from J, leaving 14 bases between them. CDR3 sequence reads: CASSYSPGGMTFF. The CDR3 DNA follows: TGTGCCAGCAGTTACTCCCCGGGGGGGATGACTTTCTTT.

This sequence joins TRBV6-5 and TRBJ2-1; 7 nucleotides match TRBD1. Germline V gives CDR1 MNHEY, CDR2 SVGAGI. The junction had 5 bases not matched to a gene; V was cut back by 3 bases and J by 3 bases. The CDR3 is 15 amino acids. CDR3 sequence (DNA): TGTGCCAGCAGTTATCTAACAGGGGTCTACAATGAGCAGTTCTTC. Its protein is CASSYLTGVYNEQFF.